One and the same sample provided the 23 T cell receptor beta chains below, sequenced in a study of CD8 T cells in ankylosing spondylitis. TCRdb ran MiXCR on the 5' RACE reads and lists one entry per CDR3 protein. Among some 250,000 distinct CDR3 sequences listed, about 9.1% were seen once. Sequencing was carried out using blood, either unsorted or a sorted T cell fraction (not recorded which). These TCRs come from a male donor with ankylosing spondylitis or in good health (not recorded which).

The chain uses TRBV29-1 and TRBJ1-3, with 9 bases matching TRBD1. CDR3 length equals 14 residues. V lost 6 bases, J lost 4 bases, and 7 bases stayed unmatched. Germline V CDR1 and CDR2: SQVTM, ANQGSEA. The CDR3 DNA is TGCAGCGTCGAGACAGGGGGAATCGGAAACACCATATATTTT. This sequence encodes CSVETGGIGNTIYF.

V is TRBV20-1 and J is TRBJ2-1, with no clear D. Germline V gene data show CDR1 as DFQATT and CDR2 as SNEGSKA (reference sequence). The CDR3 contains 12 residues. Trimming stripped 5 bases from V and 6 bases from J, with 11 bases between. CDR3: CSALIVGNEQFF. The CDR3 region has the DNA TGCAGTGCTCTTATAGTTGGCAATGAGCAGTTCTTC.

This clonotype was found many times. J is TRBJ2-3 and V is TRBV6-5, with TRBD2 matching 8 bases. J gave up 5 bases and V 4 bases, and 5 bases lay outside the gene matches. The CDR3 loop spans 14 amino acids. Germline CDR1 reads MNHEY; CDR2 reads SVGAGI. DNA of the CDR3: TGTGCCAGCAGTTTAGCGGGGCAGGGAGATACGCAGTATTTT. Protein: CASSLAGQGDTQYF.

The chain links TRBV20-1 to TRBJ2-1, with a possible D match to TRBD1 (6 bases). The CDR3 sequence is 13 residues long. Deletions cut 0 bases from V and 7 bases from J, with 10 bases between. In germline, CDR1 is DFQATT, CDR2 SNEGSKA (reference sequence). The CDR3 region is CSARDLRGNEQFF. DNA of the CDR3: TGCAGTGCTAGAGATCTCAGGGGTAATGAGCAGTTCTTC.

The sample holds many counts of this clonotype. The chain's CDR3 is CASSRQTAGGSEQFF. The CDR3 DNA follows: TGTGCCAGCAGCCGGCAGACAGCGGGAGGGAGTGAGCAGTTCTTC. The chain combines TRBV3-1 with TRBJ2-1; 10 nucleotides align to TRBD2. Germline V gene lookup returns CDR1 LGHDT and CDR2 YNNKEL (reference sequence). J gave up 9 bases and V 4 bases, and 9 bases lay outside the gene matches. CDR3 size: 15 residues.

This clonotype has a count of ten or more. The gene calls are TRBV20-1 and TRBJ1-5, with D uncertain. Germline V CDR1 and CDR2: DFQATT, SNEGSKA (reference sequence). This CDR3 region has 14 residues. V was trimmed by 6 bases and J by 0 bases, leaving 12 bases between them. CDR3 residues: CSASRSPSNQPQHF. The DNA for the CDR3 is TGCAGTGCCAGCAGGAGCCCTAGCAATCAGCCCCAGCATTTT.

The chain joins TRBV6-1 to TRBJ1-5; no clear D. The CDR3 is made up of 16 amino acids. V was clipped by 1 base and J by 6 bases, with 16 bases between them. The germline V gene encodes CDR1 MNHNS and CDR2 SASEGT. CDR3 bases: TGTGCCAGCAGTGAAGGGAACCGACTTTTAAGTCAGCCCCAGCATTTT. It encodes CASSEGNRLLSQPQHF.

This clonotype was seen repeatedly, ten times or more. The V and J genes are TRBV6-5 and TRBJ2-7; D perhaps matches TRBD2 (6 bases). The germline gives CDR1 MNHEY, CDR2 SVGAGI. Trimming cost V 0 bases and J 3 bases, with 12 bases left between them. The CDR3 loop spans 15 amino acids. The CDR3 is CASSYSGGFDYEQYF. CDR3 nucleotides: TGTGCCAGCAGTTACTCCGGGGGATTCGACTACGAGCAGTACTTC.

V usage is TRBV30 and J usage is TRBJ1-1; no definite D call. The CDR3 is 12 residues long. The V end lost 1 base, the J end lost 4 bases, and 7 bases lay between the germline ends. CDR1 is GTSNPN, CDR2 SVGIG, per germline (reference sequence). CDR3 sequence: CAWSGESTEAFF. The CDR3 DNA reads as TGTGCCTGGAGTGGCGAGAGCACTGAAGCTTTCTTT.

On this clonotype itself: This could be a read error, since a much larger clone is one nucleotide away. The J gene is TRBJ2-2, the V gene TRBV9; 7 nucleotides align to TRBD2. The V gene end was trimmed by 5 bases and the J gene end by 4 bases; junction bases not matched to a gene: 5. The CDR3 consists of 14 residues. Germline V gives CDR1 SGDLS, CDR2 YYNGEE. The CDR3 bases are TGTGCCAGCAGGGAAGCGGGAAGCACCGGGGAGCTGTTTTTT. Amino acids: CASREAGSTGELFF. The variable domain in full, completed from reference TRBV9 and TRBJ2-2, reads DSGVTQTPKHLITATGQRVTLRCSPRSGDLSVYWYQQSLDQGLQFLIQYYNGEERAKGNILERFSAQQFPDLHSELNLSSLELGDSALYFCASREAGSTGELFFGEGSRLTVL.

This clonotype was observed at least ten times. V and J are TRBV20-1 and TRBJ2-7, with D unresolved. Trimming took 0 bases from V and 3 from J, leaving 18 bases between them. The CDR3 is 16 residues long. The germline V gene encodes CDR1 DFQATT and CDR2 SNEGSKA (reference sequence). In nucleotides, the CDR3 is TGCAGTGCTAGAGAAGAGGCAGCGCCAAACAACTACGAGCAGTACTTC. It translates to CSAREEAAPNNYEQYF.

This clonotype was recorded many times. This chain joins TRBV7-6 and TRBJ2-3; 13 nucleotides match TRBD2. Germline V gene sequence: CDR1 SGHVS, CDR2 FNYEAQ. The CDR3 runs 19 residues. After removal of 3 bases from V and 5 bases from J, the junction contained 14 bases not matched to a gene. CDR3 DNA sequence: TGTGCCAGCAGCTTCACGTGGACAACTAGCGGGGGGGCCGAAGATACGCAGTATTTT. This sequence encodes CASSFTWTTSGGAEDTQYF.

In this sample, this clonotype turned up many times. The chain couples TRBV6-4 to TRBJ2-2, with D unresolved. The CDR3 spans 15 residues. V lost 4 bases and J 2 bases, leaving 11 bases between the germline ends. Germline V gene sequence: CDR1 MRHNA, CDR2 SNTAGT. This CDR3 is CASSVGQSNTGELFF. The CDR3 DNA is TGTGCCAGCAGTGTCGGCCAGTCCAACACCGGGGAGCTGTTTTTT.

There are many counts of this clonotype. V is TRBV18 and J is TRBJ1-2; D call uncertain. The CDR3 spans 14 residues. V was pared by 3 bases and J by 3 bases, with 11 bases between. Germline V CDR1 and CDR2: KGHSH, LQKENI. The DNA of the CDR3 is TGTGCCAGCTCACCGTCCCGGGTGGACTATGGCTACACCTTC. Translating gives CASSPSRVDYGYTF. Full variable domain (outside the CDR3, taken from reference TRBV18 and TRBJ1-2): NAGVMQNPRHLVRRRGQEARLRCSPMKGHSHVYWYRQLPEEGLKFMVYLQKENIIDESGMPKERFSAEFPKEGPSILRIQQVVRGDSAAYFCASSPSRVDYGYTFGSGTRLTVV.

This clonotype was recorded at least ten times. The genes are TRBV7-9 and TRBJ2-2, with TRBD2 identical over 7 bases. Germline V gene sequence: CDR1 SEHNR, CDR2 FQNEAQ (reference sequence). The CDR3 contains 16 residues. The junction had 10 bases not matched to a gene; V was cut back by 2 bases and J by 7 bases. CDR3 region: CASSLMREGLSGELFF. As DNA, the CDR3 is TGTGCCAGCAGCTTAATGAGGGAGGGCCTGAGCGGGGAGCTGTTTTTT.

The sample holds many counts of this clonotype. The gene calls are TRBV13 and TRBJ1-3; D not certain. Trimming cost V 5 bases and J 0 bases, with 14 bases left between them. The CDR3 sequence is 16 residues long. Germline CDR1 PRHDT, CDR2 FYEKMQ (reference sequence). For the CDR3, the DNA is TGTGCCAGCAGCCCGCGTAAGAGGGACTCTGGAAACACCATATATTTT. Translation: CASSPRKRDSGNTIYF.

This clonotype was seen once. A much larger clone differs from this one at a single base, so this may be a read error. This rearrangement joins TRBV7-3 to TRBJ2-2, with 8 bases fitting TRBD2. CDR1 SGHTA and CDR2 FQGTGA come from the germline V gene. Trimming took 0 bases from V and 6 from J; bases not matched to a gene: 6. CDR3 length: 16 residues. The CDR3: CASSLTGRGGSGELFF. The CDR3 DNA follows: TGTGCCAGCAGCTTAACCGGACGGGGGGGTTCCGGGGAGCTGTTTTTT.

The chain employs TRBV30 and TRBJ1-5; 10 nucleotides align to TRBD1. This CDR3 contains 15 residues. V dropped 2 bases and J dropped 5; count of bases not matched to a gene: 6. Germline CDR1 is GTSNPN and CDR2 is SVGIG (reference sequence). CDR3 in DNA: TGTGCCTGGAGTAGGGTGGGACAGGGGTATCAGCCCCAGCATTTT. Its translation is CAWSRVGQGYQPQHF.

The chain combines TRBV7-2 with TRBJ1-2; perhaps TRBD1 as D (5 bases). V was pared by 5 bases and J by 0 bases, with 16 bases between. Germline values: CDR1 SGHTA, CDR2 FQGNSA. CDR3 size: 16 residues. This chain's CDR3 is CASSRGPTTANYGYTF. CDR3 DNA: TGTGCCAGCAGCCGGGGACCCACCACAGCTAACTATGGCTACACCTTC.

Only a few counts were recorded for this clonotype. DNA for the CDR3: TGTGCCAGCAGCCTGGGTAGTAGCGGGAGCTCCTACAATGAGCAGTTCTTC. As protein: CASSLGSSGSSYNEQFF. This chain uses TRBV7-2 with TRBJ2-1, with 9 bases matching TRBD2. The CDR3 has 17 amino acids. The V gene's germline CDR1 is SGHTA and CDR2 FQGNSA. The J segment lost 0 bases and the V segment lost 5 bases, leaving 8 bases of the junction unmatched.

CDR3 sequence reads: CASSQGTGNIQYF. The CDR3 nucleotides are TGCGCCAGCAGCCAGGGGACTGGAAACATTCAGTACTTC. The chain links TRBV4-3 to TRBJ2-4; possible D gene TRBD2, 6 bases. V lost 3 bases and J 6 bases, leaving 9 bases between the germline ends. CDR1 and CDR2 (germline): LGHNA, YSLEER. The CDR3 is 13 residues long.

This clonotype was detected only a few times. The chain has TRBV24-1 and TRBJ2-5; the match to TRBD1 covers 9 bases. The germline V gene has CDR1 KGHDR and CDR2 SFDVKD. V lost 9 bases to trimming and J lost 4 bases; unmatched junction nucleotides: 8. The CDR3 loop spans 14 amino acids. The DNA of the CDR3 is TGTGCCACCGCTCGCGGGACAGGGCTAGAGACCCAGTACTTC. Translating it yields CATARGTGLETQYF.

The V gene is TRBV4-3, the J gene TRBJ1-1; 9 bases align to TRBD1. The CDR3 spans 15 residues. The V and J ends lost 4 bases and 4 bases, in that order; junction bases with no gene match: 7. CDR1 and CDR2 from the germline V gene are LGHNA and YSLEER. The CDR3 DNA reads TGCGCCAGCAGCCTCGAGGGACAGGGAGGCACTGAAGCTTTCTTT. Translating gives CASSLEGQGGTEAFF.